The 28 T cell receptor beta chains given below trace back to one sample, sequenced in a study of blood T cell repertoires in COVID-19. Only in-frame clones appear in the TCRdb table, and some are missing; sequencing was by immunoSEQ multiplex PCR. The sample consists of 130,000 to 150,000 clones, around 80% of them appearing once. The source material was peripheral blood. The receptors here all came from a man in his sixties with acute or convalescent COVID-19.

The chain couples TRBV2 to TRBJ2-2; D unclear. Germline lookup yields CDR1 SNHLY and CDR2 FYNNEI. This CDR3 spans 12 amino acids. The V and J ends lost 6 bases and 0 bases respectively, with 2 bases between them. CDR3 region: CASSSNTGELFF. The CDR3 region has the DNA TGTGCCAGCAGCTCGAACACCGGGGAGCTGTTTTTT.

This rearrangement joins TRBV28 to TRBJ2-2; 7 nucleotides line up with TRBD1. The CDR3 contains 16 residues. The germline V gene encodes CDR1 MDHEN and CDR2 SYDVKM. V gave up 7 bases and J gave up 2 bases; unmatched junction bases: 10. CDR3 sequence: CASTPERGLNTGELFF. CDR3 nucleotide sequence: TGTGCCAGCACCCCCGAAAGGGGGCTCAACACCGGGGAGCTGTTTTTT.

CDR3 loop: CASRTAGGGNQPQHF. The CDR3, as DNA: TGTGCCAGTAGGACTGCGGGGGGCGGCAATCAGCCCCAGCATTTT. The genes are TRBV19 and TRBJ1-5; tentative D call: TRBD1 (6 bases). CDR3 length: 15 residues. Trimming took 6 bases from V and 2 from J, leaving 14 bases between them. Germline CDR1 and CDR2: LNHDA and SQIVND (reference sequence). Full variable domain (rest looked up from reference TRBV19 and TRBJ1-5): DGGITQSPKYLFRKEGQNVTLSCEQNLNHDAMYWYRQDPGQGLRLIYYSQIVNDFQKGDIAEGYSVSREKKESFPLTVTSAQKNPTAFYLCASRTAGGGNQPQHFGDGTRLSIL.

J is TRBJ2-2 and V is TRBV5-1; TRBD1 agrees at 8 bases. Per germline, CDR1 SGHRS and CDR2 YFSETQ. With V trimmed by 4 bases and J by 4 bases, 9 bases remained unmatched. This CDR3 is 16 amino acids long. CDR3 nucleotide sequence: TGCGCCAGCAGCGTGACAGGGGCCAGGGGCACCGGGGAGCTGTTTTTT. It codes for CASSVTGARGTGELFF.

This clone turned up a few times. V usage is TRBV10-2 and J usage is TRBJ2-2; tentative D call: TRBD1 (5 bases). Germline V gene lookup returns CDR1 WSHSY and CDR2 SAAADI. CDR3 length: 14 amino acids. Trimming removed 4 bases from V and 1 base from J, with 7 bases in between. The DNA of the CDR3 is TGCGCCAGCAGTGGGACATTGAACACCGGGGAGCTGTTTTTT. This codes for CASSGTLNTGELFF.

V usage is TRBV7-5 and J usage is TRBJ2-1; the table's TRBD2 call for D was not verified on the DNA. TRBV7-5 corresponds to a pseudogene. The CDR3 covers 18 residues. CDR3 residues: CVRSPGLAGGGAYNEQFF. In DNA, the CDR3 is TGTGTCAGAAGCCCCGGACTAGCGGGAGGAGGGGCCTACAATGAGCAGTTCTTC.

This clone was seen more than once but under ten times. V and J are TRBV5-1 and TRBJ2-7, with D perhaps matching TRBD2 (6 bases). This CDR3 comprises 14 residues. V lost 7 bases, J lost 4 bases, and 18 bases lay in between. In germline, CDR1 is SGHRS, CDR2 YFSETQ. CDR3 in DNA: TGCGCCAGCGGGGCGGGGCCGGGCGATTACGAGCAGTACTTC. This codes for CASGAGPGDYEQYF.

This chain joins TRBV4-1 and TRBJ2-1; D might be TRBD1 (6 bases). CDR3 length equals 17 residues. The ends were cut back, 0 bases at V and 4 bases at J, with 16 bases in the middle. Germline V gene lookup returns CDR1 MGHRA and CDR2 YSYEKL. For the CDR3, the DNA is TGCGCCAGCAGCCAAGAATCTGCAGGGGTAGTGTACAATGAGCAGTTCTTC. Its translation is CASSQESAGVVYNEQFF.

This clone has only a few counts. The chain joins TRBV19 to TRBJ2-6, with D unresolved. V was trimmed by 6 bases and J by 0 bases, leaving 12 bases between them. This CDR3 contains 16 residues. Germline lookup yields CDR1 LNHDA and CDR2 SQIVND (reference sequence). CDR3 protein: CASSTVLSSGANVLTF. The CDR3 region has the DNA TGTGCCAGTAGCACCGTTCTCAGCTCTGGGGCCAACGTCCTGACTTTC.

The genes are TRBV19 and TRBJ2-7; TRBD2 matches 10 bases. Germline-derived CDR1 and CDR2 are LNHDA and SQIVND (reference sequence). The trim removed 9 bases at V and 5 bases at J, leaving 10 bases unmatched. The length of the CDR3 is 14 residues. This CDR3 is CASENLAGGHEQYF. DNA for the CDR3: TGTGCCAGCGAGAACTTAGCGGGAGGCCACGAGCAGTACTTC.

The CDR3 is CASSQDRGLAGDSNEQFF. CDR3 coding DNA: TGTGCCAGCAGCCAAGATAGAGGACTAGCGGGAGACAGCAATGAGCAGTTCTTC. The chain recombines TRBV4-2 with TRBJ2-1; TRBD2 aligns across 13 bases. V shed 0 bases, J shed 6 bases, and the junction held 8 bases outside the gene matches. Germline loops: CDR1 LGHNA, CDR2 YNFKEQ. There are 18 residues in the CDR3.

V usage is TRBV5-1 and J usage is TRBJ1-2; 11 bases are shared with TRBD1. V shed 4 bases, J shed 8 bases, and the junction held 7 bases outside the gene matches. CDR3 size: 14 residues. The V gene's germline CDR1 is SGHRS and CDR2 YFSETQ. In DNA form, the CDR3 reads TGCGCCAGCAGCCCGGGGGACAGGGGGGACGGCTACACCTTC. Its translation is CASSPGDRGDGYTF.

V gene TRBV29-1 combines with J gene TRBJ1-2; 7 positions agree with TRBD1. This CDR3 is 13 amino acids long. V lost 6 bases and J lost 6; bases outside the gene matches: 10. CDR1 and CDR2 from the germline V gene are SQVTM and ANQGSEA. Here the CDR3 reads CSVVTGWEDGYTF. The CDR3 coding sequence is TGCAGCGTGGTGACAGGGTGGGAGGATGGCTACACCTTC. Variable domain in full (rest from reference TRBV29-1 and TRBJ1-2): SAVISQKPSRDICQRGTSLTIQCQVDSQVTMMFWYRQQPGQSLTLIATANQGSEATYESGFVIDKFPISRPNLTFSTLTVSNMSPEDSSIYLCSVVTGWEDGYTFGSGTRLTVV.

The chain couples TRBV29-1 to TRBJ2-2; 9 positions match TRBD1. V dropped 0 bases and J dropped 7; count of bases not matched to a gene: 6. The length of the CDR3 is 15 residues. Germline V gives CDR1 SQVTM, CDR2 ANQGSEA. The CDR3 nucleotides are TGCAGCGTTGAAGAGGGACAGGGAGTCGGCGGGGAGCTGTTTTTT. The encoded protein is CSVEEGQGVGGELFF.

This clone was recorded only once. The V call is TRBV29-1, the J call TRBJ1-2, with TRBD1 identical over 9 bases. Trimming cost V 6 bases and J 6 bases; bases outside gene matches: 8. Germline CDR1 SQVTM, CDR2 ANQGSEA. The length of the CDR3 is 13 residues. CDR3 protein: CSVTGTGSNGYTF. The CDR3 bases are TGCAGCGTCACCGGGACAGGGAGTAATGGCTACACCTTC.

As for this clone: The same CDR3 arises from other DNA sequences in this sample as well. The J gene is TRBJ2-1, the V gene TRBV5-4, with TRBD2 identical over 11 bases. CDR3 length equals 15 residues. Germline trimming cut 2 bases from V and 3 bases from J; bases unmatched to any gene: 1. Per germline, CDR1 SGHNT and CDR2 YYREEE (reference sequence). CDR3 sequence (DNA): TGTGCCAGCAGCTTAACTAGCGGGAGCTACAATGAGCAGTTCTTC. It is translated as CASSLTSGSYNEQFF.

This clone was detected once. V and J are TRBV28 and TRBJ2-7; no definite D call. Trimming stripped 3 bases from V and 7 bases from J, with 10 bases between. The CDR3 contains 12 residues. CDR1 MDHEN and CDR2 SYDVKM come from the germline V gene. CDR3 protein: CASSFNLREQYF. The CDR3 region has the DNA TGTGCCAGCAGTTTCAACCTCAGGGAGCAGTACTTC. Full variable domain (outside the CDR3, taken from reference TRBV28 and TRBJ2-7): DVKVTQSSRYLVKRTGEKVFLECVQDMDHENMFWYRQDPGLGLRLIYFSYDVKMKEKGDIPEGYSVSREKKERFSLILESASTNQTSMYLCASSFNLREQYFGPGTRLTVT.

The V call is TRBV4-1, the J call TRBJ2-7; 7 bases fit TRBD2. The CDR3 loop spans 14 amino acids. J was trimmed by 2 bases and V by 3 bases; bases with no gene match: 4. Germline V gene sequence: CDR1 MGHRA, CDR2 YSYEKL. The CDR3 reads CASSHPGRAYEQYF. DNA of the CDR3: TGCGCCAGCAGCCACCCGGGGAGGGCCTACGAGCAGTACTTC.

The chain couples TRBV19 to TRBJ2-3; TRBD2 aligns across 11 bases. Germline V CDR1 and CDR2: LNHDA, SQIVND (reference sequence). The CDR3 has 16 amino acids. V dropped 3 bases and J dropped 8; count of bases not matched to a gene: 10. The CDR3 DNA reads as TGTGCCAGTAGTATTCGGCTAGCGGGGGGAGTAGGTACGCAGTATTTT. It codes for CASSIRLAGGVGTQYF.

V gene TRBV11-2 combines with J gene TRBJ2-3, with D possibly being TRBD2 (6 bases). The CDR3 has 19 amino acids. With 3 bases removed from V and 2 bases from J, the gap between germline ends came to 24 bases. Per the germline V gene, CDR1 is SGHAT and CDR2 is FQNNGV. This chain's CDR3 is CASSLIPPPSGDHTDTQYF. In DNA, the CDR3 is TGTGCCAGCAGCTTGATTCCCCCCCCATCGGGAGATCACACAGATACGCAGTATTTT.

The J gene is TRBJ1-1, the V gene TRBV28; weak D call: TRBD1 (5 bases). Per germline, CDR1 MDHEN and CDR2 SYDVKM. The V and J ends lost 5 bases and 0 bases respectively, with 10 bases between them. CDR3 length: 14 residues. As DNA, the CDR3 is TGTGCCAGCAGTCCCCGACAGATGAACACTGAAGCTTTCTTT. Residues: CASSPRQMNTEAFF.

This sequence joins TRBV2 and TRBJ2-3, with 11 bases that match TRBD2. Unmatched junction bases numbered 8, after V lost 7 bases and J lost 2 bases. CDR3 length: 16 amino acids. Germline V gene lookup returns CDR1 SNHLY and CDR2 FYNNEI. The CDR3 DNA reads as TGTGCCAGCAAAACCGGGACTAGCGGCTACACAGATACGCAGTATTTT. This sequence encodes CASKTGTSGYTDTQYF.

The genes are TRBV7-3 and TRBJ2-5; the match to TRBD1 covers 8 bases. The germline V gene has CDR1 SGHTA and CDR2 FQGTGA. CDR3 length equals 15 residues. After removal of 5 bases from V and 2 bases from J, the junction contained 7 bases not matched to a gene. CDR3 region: CASSATGGHQETQYF. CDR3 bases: TGTGCCAGCAGCGCTACAGGGGGGCATCAAGAGACCCAGTACTTC.

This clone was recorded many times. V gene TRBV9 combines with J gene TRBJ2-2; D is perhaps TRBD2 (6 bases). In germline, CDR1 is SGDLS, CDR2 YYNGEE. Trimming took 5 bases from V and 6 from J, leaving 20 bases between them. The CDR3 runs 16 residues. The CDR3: CASSARGDRKSGELFF. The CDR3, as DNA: TGTGCCAGCAGTGCCCGCGGGGACCGTAAGTCCGGGGAGCTGTTTTTT. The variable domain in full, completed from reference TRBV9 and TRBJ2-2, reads DSGVTQTPKHLITATGQRVTLRCSPRSGDLSVYWYQQSLDQGLQFLIQYYNGEERAKGNILERFSAQQFPDLHSELNLSSLELGDSALYFCASSARGDRKSGELFFGEGSRLTVL.

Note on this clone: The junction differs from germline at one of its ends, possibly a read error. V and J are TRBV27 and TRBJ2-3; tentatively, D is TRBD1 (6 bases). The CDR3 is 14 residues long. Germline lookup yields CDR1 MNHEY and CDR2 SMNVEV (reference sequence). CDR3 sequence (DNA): TGTGCCAGCAGGTTATGGGGGCGCACAGATACGCAGTATTTT. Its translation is CASRLWGRTDTQYF.

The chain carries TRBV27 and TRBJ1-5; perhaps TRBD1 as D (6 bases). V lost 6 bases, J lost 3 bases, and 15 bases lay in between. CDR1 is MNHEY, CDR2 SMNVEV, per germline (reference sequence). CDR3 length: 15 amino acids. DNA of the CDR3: TGTGCCAGCAGCTTGAAAGGGGGTTTCAATCAGCCCCAGCATTTT. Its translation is CASSLKGGFNQPQHF.

CDR3 protein: CASSYQGRRGGNEKLFF. CDR3 nucleotide sequence: TGTGCCAGCAGTTACCAGGGACGCCGGGGAGGTAATGAAAAACTGTTTTTT. The chain has TRBV6-2 or TRBV6-3 and TRBJ1-4; tentative D call: TRBD1 (5 bases). Per the germline V gene, CDR1 is MNHEY and CDR2 is SVGEGT. V gave up 2 bases and J gave up 4 bases, with 17 bases separating them. The CDR3 is 17 residues long.

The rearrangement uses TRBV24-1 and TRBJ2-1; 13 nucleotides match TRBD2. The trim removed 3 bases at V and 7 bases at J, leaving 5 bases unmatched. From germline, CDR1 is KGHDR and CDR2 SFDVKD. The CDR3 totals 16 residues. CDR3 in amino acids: CATSDRTSGSWNEQFF. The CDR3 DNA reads TGTGCCACCAGTGATAGGACTAGCGGGAGTTGGAATGAGCAGTTCTTC.